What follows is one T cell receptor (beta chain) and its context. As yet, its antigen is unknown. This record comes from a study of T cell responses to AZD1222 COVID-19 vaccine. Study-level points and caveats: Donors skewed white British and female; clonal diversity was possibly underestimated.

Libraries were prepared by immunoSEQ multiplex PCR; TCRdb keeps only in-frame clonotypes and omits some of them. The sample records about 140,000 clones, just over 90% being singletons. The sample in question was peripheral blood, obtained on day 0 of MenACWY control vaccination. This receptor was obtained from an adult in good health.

The CDR3 DNA is TGTGCCAGCAGCCCCCACAGGGCAGCTTGGGCTGAAGCTTTCTTT. Its protein is CASSPHRAAWAEAFF. The chain carries TRBV7-9 and TRBJ1-1; possibly TRBD1 for D (6 bases). CDR3 size: 15 residues. Trimming left V 5 bases short and J 6 bases short, with 19 bases between. Germline V gene data show CDR1 as SEHNR and CDR2 as FQNEAQ (reference sequence). The entire variable domain, with the rest obtained from reference TRBV7-9 and TRBJ1-1, is as follows: DTGVSQNPRHKITKRGQNVTFRCDPISEHNRLYWYRQTLGQGPEFLTYFQNEAQLEKSRLLSDRFSAERPKGSFSTLEIQRTEQGDSAMYLCASSPHRAAWAEAFFGQGTRLTVV.